These 25 T cell receptor beta chains came from one sample sequenced in a study of blood T cell repertoires in COVID-19. Assay used: immunoSEQ multiplex PCR; TCRdb lists only in-frame clones, some missing. Of 35,000 to 45,000 clones in the sample, 70% to 90% were seen once. Material: peripheral blood. The receptors here all came from a human donor in a cohort sampled during active COVID-19.

This chain uses TRBV5-1 with TRBJ1-4; 7 bases are shared with TRBD1. This CDR3 contains 16 residues. V lost 0 bases, J lost 5 bases, and 7 bases stayed unmatched. Germline CDR1 is SGHRS and CDR2 is YFSETQ. CDR3 nucleotide sequence: TGCGCCAGCAGCTTGGAATCGGGACAGATAAATGAAAAACTGTTTTTT. Its protein is CASSLESGQINEKLFF.

The rearrangement joins TRBV20-1 to TRBJ2-5; perhaps TRBD2 as D (5 bases). This CDR3 spans 15 amino acids. V dropped 3 bases and J dropped 2 bases, with 16 bases sitting between them. The germline CDR1 and CDR2 sequences are DFQATT and SNEGSKA (reference sequence). This CDR3 reads CSASSELIGQETQYF. CDR3 nucleotide sequence: TGCAGTGCTAGTAGCGAACTTATAGGACAAGAGACCCAGTACTTC.

The J gene is TRBJ2-3, the V gene TRBV6-2 or TRBV6-3; the match to TRBD2 covers 9 bases. The CDR3 loop spans 17 amino acids. CDR1 MNHEY and CDR2 SVGEGT come from the germline V gene. V was clipped by 2 bases and J by 1 base; unmatched bases: 7. The CDR3 loop reads CASSYGSGGLRTDTQYF. The CDR3 DNA sequence: TGTGCCAGCAGTTACGGCAGCGGGGGGCTCCGCACAGATACGCAGTATTTT.

The chain links TRBV5-1 to TRBJ1-1; D perhaps matches TRBD1 (5 bases). The V end was cut by 0 bases, the J end by 8 bases, with 14 bases between. The CDR3 runs 14 residues. Germline CDR1 and CDR2: SGHRS and YFSETQ. Here the CDR3 reads CASSLASRGSEAFF. As DNA, the CDR3 is TGCGCCAGCAGCTTGGCCTCTAGGGGCTCCGAAGCTTTCTTT.

The V gene is TRBV7-9, the J gene TRBJ2-5, with D possibly TRBD1 on 5 matching bases. The V and J ends lost 0 bases and 3 bases respectively, with 8 bases between them. From germline, CDR1 is SEHNR and CDR2 FQNEAQ (reference sequence). The CDR3 is 14 residues long. CDR3 nucleotides: TGTGCCAGCAGCTTAGCCCAGGGTAAAGAGACCCAGTACTTC. Encoded protein: CASSLAQGKETQYF. The variable domain in full, with the rest retrieved from reference TRBV7-9 and TRBJ2-5, is DTGVSQNPRHKITKRGQNVTFRCDPISEHNRLYWYRQTLGQGPEFLTYFQNEAQLEKSRLLSDRFSAERPKGSFSTLEIQRTEQGDSAMYLCASSLAQGKETQYFGPGTRLLVL.

The chain carries TRBV10-2 and TRBJ1-2, with 7 bases identical to TRBD1. Germline values: CDR1 WSHSY, CDR2 SAAADI. J lost 2 bases, V lost 9 bases, and 9 bases had no gene match. The CDR3 has 14 amino acids. The chain's CDR3 is CASTGALNNYGYTF. CDR3 sequence (DNA): TGCGCCAGTACAGGGGCCCTCAACAACTATGGCTACACCTTC.

This clone was counted a single time. DNA of the CDR3: TGCGCCAGCAGTTCCGGGACAGGGGCGAGACGGTGGGAGACCCAGTACTTC. The encoded protein is CASSSGTGARRWETQYF. The V and J genes are TRBV5-1 and TRBJ2-5; 10 bases are a match to TRBD1. The CDR3 consists of 17 residues. With 5 bases clipped from V and 5 bases from J, the junction kept 15 bases outside the gene matches. Germline loops: CDR1 SGHRS, CDR2 YFSETQ.

V and J are TRBV19 and TRBJ1-5; TRBD1 might be the D (6 bases). V lost 4 bases, J lost 4 bases, and 20 bases lay in between. This CDR3 spans 17 amino acids. Germline-derived CDR1 and CDR2 are LNHDA and SQIVND (reference sequence). The CDR3 is CASSSEGKGDVNQPQHF. The CDR3 DNA is TGTGCCAGTAGTAGTGAGGGAAAGGGGGACGTTAATCAGCCCCAGCATTTT.

The chain recombines TRBV2 with TRBJ2-3; 8 bases agree with TRBD1. With V trimmed by 4 bases and J by 2 bases, 5 bases remained unmatched. The CDR3 covers 15 residues. CDR1 is SNHLY and CDR2 is FYNNEI in the germline V gene. CDR3 sequence reads: CASSATGGVTDTQYF. In DNA, the CDR3 is TGTGCCAGCAGTGCCACAGGGGGTGTCACAGATACGCAGTATTTT.

The chain recombines TRBV3-1 (or the pseudogene TRBV3-2) with TRBJ1-2, with D perhaps TRBD1 (6 bases). The length of the CDR3 is 14 residues. CDR1 LGHDT and CDR2 YNNKEL come from the germline V gene (reference sequence). V was pared by 5 bases and J by 5 bases, with 15 bases between. The DNA of the CDR3 is TGTGCCAGCAGCACTACCCGGCAGGGGTATGGCTACACCTTC. It is translated as CASSTTRQGYGYTF.

The gene calls are TRBV7-6 and TRBJ1-3; possible D gene TRBD1, 5 bases. CDR3 size: 15 residues. V gave up 2 bases and J gave up 10 bases, with 18 bases separating them. Germline V CDR1 and CDR2: SGHVS, FNYEAQ. The DNA for the CDR3 is TGTGCCAGCAGCTTACGGGGGGACGAGTCGGCTACCATATATTTT. This translates into CASSLRGDESATIYF.

This chain connects TRBV2 to TRBJ2-2, with TRBD1 identical over 7 bases. The CDR3 spans 14 residues. Trimming cost V 9 bases and J 3 bases; bases outside gene matches: 7. Germline CDR1 and CDR2: SNHLY and FYNNEI. Written as DNA, the CDR3 is TGTGCCAGAACAGGGGTGGGGGACACCGGGGAGCTGTTTTTT. Amino acid sequence: CARTGVGDTGELFF.

This CDR3 reads CASSKVPRGRRYYEQYF. DNA for the CDR3: TGTGCCAGCAGCAAAGTTCCGAGGGGGCGACGCTACTACGAGCAGTACTTC. The chain carries TRBV21-1 and TRBJ2-7; TRBD1, the table's D call, lacks a check against the DNA. TRBV21-1 is described as a pseudogene. The CDR3 is 17 residues long.

Only one count was recorded for this clone. The gene calls are TRBV7-3 and TRBJ2-3, with D uncertain. Germline V gene data show CDR1 as SGHTA and CDR2 as FQGTGA. The CDR3 has 20 amino acids. The V gene lost 1 base and the J gene lost 5 bases, with 28 bases spanning the gap. The CDR3 loop is CASSLKVVPWLVLALDTQYF. DNA of the CDR3: TGTGCCAGCAGCTTAAAAGTGGTCCCTTGGCTAGTCTTAGCTCTAGATACGCAGTATTTT.

The CDR3 is CASSEFLGQVFTEAFF. The CDR3 DNA reads as TGTGCCAGCAGTGAGTTCCTCGGACAGGTCTTCACTGAAGCTTTCTTT. This sequence joins TRBV6-1 and TRBJ1-1, with 7 bases that match TRBD1. The germline V gene has CDR1 MNHNS and CDR2 SASEGT. This CDR3 is 16 amino acids long. V lost 3 bases and J lost 4; bases outside the gene matches: 11.

This clone showed up just once. This chain uses TRBV5-5 with TRBJ2-5; 11 bases agree with TRBD2. J gave up 1 base and V 3 bases, and 11 bases lay outside the gene matches. The V gene's germline CDR1 is SGHKS and CDR2 YYEKEE (reference sequence). The CDR3 spans 18 residues. The CDR3: CASSWRPLAGGIQETQYF. For the CDR3, the DNA is TGTGCCAGCAGCTGGCGCCCGCTAGCGGGGGGAATCCAAGAGACCCAGTACTTC.

The rearrangement uses TRBV6-6 and TRBJ2-1, with D possibly TRBD2 on 5 matching bases. V was clipped by 5 bases and J by 8 bases, with 19 bases between them. CDR3 size: 15 residues. Germline CDR1 MNHNY, CDR2 SVGAGI (reference sequence). The CDR3 sequence is CASSRGLGASDEQFF. The CDR3 DNA reads TGTGCCAGCAGTCGCGGACTGGGCGCTTCCGATGAGCAGTTCTTC.

The chain is built from TRBV14 and TRBJ2-6; 8 nucleotides line up with TRBD1. J gave up 6 bases and V 2 bases, and 12 bases lay outside the gene matches. The CDR3 totals 18 residues. Germline V gene data show CDR1 as SGHDN and CDR2 as FVKESK. The CDR3, as DNA: TGTGCCAGCAGCCAAACGCCGGGACAGGCTTTTATGGCCAACGTCCTGACTTTC. As protein: CASSQTPGQAFMANVLTF.

The J gene is TRBJ2-1, the V gene TRBV12-3 or TRBV12-4; maybe TRBD2 (5 bases). V lost 6 bases and J 0 bases, leaving 6 bases between the germline ends. There are 13 residues in the CDR3. The CDR3 nucleotides read TGTGCCAGCAGCGGGAACTCCTACAATGAGCAGTTCTTC. Translating gives CASSGNSYNEQFF.

The chain recombines TRBV30 with TRBJ1-2; weak D call: TRBD1 (5 bases). V lost 1 base, J lost 0 bases, and 9 bases lay in between. Germline CDR1 GTSNPN, CDR2 SVGIG (reference sequence). The CDR3 runs to 14 residues. CDR3 amino acids: CAWSGQGSNYGYTF. DNA for the CDR3: TGTGCCTGGAGTGGGCAGGGATCTAACTATGGCTACACCTTC.

The rearrangement uses TRBV9 and TRBJ1-6, with D possibly matching TRBD1 (5 bases). V was cut by 2 bases and J by 0 bases, with 6 bases left in between. CDR1 and CDR2 from the germline V gene are SGDLS and YYNGEE. The CDR3 runs 15 residues. The chain's CDR3 is CASSVRDSYNSPLHF. In DNA, the CDR3 is TGTGCCAGCAGCGTCAGGGACTCCTATAATTCACCCCTCCACTTT.

The chain carries TRBV6-5 and TRBJ2-2; D gene uncertain. The CDR3 runs 14 residues. Germline V CDR1 and CDR2: MNHEY, SVGAGI. V dropped 6 bases and J dropped 0 bases, with 8 bases sitting between them. CDR3: CASRATANTGELFF. The CDR3, as DNA: TGTGCCAGCAGGGCAACCGCGAACACCGGGGAGCTGTTTTTT.

The chain combines TRBV14 with TRBJ2-1; TRBD2 agrees at 9 bases. The junction had 9 bases not matched to a gene; V was cut back by 4 bases and J by 5 bases. The CDR3 runs 16 residues. The germline gives CDR1 SGHDN, CDR2 FVKESK. CDR3 sequence: CASSPWLSGGNNEQFF. The DNA of the CDR3 is TGTGCCAGCAGCCCCTGGCTTAGCGGGGGAAACAATGAGCAGTTCTTC. The whole variable domain, filled in from reference TRBV14 and TRBJ2-1, reads EAGVTQFPSHSVIEKGQTVTLRCDPISGHDNLYWYRRVMGKEIKFLLHFVKESKQDESGMPNNRFLAERTGGTYSTLKVQPAELEDSGVYFCASSPWLSGGNNEQFFGPGTRLTVL.

In its sample, this clone was seen a few times. The chain has TRBV6-5 and TRBJ2-2; no clear D. Germline lookup yields CDR1 MNHEY and CDR2 SVGAGI. The CDR3 is 14 residues long. The V end lost 5 bases, the J end lost 6 bases, and 13 bases lay between the germline ends. In DNA form, the CDR3 reads TGTGCCAGCAGTCGACAAAGTCGCGCCGGGGAGCTGTTTTTT. Protein product: CASSRQSRAGELFF.

The chain employs TRBV6-5 and TRBJ2-3; TRBD2 matches at 13 bases. Trimming at V came to 6 bases and at J to 4 bases, leaving 4 bases not matched to a gene. Germline CDR1 reads MNHEY; CDR2 reads SVGAGI. There are 15 residues in the CDR3. DNA of the CDR3: TGTGCCAGCAGGCGGACTAGCGGGGGTGCAGATACGCAGTATTTT. This sequence encodes CASRRTSGGADTQYF.